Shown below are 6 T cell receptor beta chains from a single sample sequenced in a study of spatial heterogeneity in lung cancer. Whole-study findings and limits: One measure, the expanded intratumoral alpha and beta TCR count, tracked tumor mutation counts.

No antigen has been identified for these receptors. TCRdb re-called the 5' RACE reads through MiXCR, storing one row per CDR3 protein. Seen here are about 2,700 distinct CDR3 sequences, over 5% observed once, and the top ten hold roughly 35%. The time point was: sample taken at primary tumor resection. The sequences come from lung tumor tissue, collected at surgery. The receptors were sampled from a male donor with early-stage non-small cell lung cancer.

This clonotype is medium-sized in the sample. The CDR3 nucleotides read TGTGCCAGCAGTGAAATCAGGGGATCACCCCTCCACTTT. Translating gives CASSEIRGSPLHF. This chain uses TRBV6-1 with TRBJ1-6, with a weak D call TRBD1 (6 bases). Per the germline V gene, CDR1 is MNHNS and CDR2 is SASEGT. Trimming removed 2 bases from V and 10 bases from J, with 9 bases in between. This CDR3 comprises 13 residues.

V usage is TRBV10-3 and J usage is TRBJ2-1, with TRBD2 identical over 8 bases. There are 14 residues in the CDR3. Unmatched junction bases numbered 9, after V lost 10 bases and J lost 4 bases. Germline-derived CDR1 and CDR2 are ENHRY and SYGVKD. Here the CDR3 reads CATTGGGGYNEQFF. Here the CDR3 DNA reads TGTGCCACGACCGGCGGCGGGGGGTACAATGAGCAGTTCTTC.

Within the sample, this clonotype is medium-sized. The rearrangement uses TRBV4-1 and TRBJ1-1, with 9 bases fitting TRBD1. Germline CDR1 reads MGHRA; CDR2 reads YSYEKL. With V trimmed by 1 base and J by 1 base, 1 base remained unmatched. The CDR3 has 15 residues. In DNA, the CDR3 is TGCGCCAGCAGCCAAGGACAGGGGGAGAACACTGAAGCTTTCTTT. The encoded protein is CASSQGQGENTEAFF.

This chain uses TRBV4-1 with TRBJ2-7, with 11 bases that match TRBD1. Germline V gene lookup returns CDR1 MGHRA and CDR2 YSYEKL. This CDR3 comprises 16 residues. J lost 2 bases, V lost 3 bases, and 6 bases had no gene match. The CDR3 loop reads CASSQLLGQGAYEQYF. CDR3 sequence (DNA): TGCGCCAGCAGCCAGCTATTGGGACAGGGGGCCTACGAGCAGTACTTC.

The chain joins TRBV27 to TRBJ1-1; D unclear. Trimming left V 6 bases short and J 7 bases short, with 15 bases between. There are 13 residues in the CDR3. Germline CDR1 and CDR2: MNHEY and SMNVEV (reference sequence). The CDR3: CASSRNREGEAFF. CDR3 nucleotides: TGTGCCAGCAGCCGAAATCGGGAGGGTGAAGCTTTCTTT.

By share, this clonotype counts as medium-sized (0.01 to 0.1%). CDR3 bases: TGCGCCAGCAGCTTGTGGGAGGCCGGGGAGCTGTTTTTT. The encoded protein is CASSLWEAGELFF. This rearrangement joins TRBV5-1 to TRBJ2-2, with a weak D call TRBD2 (6 bases). The CDR3 is 13 amino acids. Germline lookup yields CDR1 SGHRS and CDR2 YFSETQ. The ends were cut back, 1 base at V and 6 bases at J, with 7 bases in the middle.